Following are 21 T cell receptor beta chains from one sample sequenced in a study of blood T cell repertoires in COVID-19. Produced via immunoSEQ multiplex PCR; TCRdb's table is partial and in-frame only. Among around 210,000 clones listed, around 89% were seen once. Sequenced sample: PBMCs or T cells enriched from blood (not recorded which). The receptors here all came from a woman aged 18 to 35 who had recovered from COVID-19.

This chain connects TRBV29-1 to TRBJ1-1; 8 nucleotides match TRBD1. The CDR3 is 14 residues long. Germline V gene sequence: CDR1 SQVTM, CDR2 ANQGSEA. V was pared by 7 bases and J by 5 bases, with 12 bases of the junction left unmatched. The CDR3, as DNA: TGCAGCGCAAGAGAGCAGGGGGCGGGTACTGAAGCTTTCTTT. The encoded protein is CSAREQGAGTEAFF.

The chain carries TRBV7-2 and TRBJ2-5, with no clear D. From germline, CDR1 is SGHTA and CDR2 FQGNSA. CDR3 length: 13 amino acids. Trimming took 0 bases from V and 5 from J, leaving 7 bases between them. The CDR3, as DNA: TGTGCCAGCAGCTTAGCGTCGCGGGAGACCCAGTACTTC. Translated, it gives CASSLASRETQYF.

This clone is a singleton in its sample. The chain carries TRBV25-1 and TRBJ1-1; 10 nucleotides agree with TRBD1. From germline, CDR1 is MGHDK and CDR2 SYGVNS. V shed 5 bases and J 5 bases; nucleotides not matched to a gene: 5. The CDR3 has 14 residues. The CDR3 loop is CASSPDRGGTEAFF. The CDR3 DNA is TGTGCCAGCAGTCCGGACAGGGGGGGAACTGAAGCTTTCTTT.

This chain connects TRBV6-4 to TRBJ2-7; possible D gene TRBD2, 6 bases. V lost 3 bases and J lost 2, with 14 bases in between. Germline values: CDR1 MRHNA, CDR2 SNTAGT. This CDR3 is built from 15 residues. The chain's CDR3 is CASSESAGPAYEQYF. CDR3 coding DNA: TGTGCCAGCAGTGAGTCGGCGGGACCTGCCTACGAGCAGTACTTC.

The rearrangement links TRBV19 to TRBJ1-5; 7 bases are a match to TRBD1. Germline CDR1 is LNHDA and CDR2 is SQIVND (reference sequence). Trimming took 5 bases from V and 1 from J; bases not matched to a gene: 11. The CDR3 spans 17 residues. The CDR3 nucleotides read TGTGCCAGTAGTCCCCCTACAGGGGACCTAAGCAATCAGCCCCAGCATTTT. It specifies CASSPPTGDLSNQPQHF.

The gene calls are TRBV3-1 (or the pseudogene TRBV3-2) and TRBJ2-5, with a tentative D call TRBD1 (6 bases). The germline V and J ends were trimmed by 4 bases and 2 bases, with 11 bases remaining between them. The CDR3 has 14 amino acids. CDR1 is LGHDT and CDR2 is YNNKEL in the germline V gene (reference sequence). The CDR3 DNA reads TGTGCCAGCAGCCGCCGGCAGGGGCAAGAGACCCAGTACTTC. Its translation is CASSRRQGQETQYF.

The gene calls are TRBV5-1 and TRBJ1-1; no clear D gene. This CDR3 contains 13 residues. V was pared by 0 bases and J by 11 bases, with 14 bases between. Germline CDR1 and CDR2: SGHRS and YFSETQ. The CDR3 reads CASSLVSGREAFF. The CDR3, as DNA: TGCGCCAGCAGCTTGGTCTCCGGACGGGAGGCTTTCTTT. The whole variable domain, filled in from reference TRBV5-1 and TRBJ1-1, reads KAGVTQTPRYLIKTRGQQVTLSCSPISGHRSVSWYQQTPGQGLQFLFEYFSETQRNKGNFPGRFSGRQFSNSRSEMNVSTLELGDSALYLCASSLVSGREAFFGQGTRLTVV.

This rearrangement joins TRBV5-3 to TRBJ1-6, with 9 nucleotides matching TRBD1. TRBV5-3 is assigned to the ORF class and has an uncertain function. The J segment lost 6 bases and the V segment lost 0 bases, leaving 1 base of the junction unmatched. This CDR3 is built from 15 residues. CDR3 nucleotide sequence: TGTGCCAGAAGCTTGGCGGGACAGGGTAATTCACCCCTCCACTTT. Its translation: CARSLAGQGNSPLHF.

The rearrangement uses TRBV27 and TRBJ1-2; D remains ambiguous. CDR1 and CDR2 (germline): MNHEY, SMNVEV (reference sequence). CDR3 size: 15 residues. V lost 4 bases and J lost 4, with 16 bases in between. CDR3 nucleotide sequence: TGTGCCAGCAGTTCCACGACCATTAGCAGCTATGGCTACACCTTC. It yields the protein CASSSTTISSYGYTF.

The chain links TRBV3-1 (or the pseudogene TRBV3-2) to TRBJ2-1; 11 bases line up with TRBD2. V lost 4 bases, J lost 7 bases, and 6 bases stayed unmatched. The CDR3 sequence is 15 residues long. Germline assignment: CDR1 LGHDT and CDR2 YNNKEL (reference sequence). The CDR3, as DNA: TGTGCCAGCAGCCTCAGCCGACTAGCGGGGAATGAGCAGTTCTTC. Its translation is CASSLSRLAGNEQFF.

The chain combines TRBV5-1 with TRBJ2-7; 10 nucleotides align to TRBD2. V gave up 4 bases and J gave up 2 bases; unmatched junction bases: 6. The V gene's germline CDR1 is SGHRS and CDR2 YFSETQ. CDR3 length: 15 amino acids. CDR3 region: CASSVSGGPAYEQYF. CDR3 nucleotides: TGCGCCAGCAGCGTTAGCGGGGGGCCGGCCTACGAGCAGTACTTC.

The chain is built from TRBV5-1 and TRBJ2-5; TRBD2 matches at 7 bases. V lost 4 bases and J lost 1; bases outside the gene matches: 10. This CDR3 contains 16 residues. Germline V lookup: CDR1 SGHRS, CDR2 YFSETQ. For the CDR3, the DNA is TGCGCCAGCAGCCGGGGGGTCGTCAGACTCCAAGAGACCCAGTACTTC. Its translation is CASSRGVVRLQETQYF.

The chain couples TRBV11-2 to TRBJ2-5, with 8 bases aligning to TRBD1. Germline assignment: CDR1 SGHAT and CDR2 FQNNGV. The CDR3 loop spans 14 amino acids. V shed 3 bases and J 5 bases; nucleotides not matched to a gene: 5. The CDR3 is CASSFQGARETQYF. CDR3 coding DNA: TGTGCCAGCAGCTTCCAGGGGGCGCGGGAGACCCAGTACTTC.

This chain uses TRBV3-1 (or the pseudogene TRBV3-2) with TRBJ1-5; no clear D. Germline loops: CDR1 LGHDT, CDR2 YNNKEL (reference sequence). Trimming shortened V by 3 bases and J by 6 bases, and 9 bases separated the two germline ends. The CDR3 runs 13 residues. The CDR3 nucleotides read TGTGCCAGCAGCCAGGGCGCTGGTCAGCCCCAGCATTTT. It translates to CASSQGAGQPQHF.

CDR3 sequence reads: CASSPDSNRLFF. CDR3 bases: TGTGCCAGCTCACCCGACTCCAATAGACTGTTTTTT. V and J are TRBV18 and TRBJ1-4; D is unresolved. The V gene's germline CDR1 is KGHSH and CDR2 LQKENI. V was trimmed by 3 bases and J by 13 bases, leaving 12 bases between them. The CDR3 sequence is 12 residues long.

The V gene is TRBV10-3, the J gene TRBJ1-2, with D possibly TRBD1 on 6 matching bases. Germline V gene sequence: CDR1 ENHRY, CDR2 SYGVKD. V lost 7 bases, J lost 2 bases, and 11 bases lay in between. CDR3 length: 13 amino acids. In DNA, the CDR3 is TGTGCCATCATGAGGGGGAGCAACTATGGCTACACCTTC. This translates into CAIMRGSNYGYTF.

The chain combines TRBV3-1 (or the pseudogene TRBV3-2) with TRBJ2-1; 15 bases are shared with TRBD2. This CDR3 has 19 amino acids. CDR1 is LGHDT and CDR2 is YNNKEL in the germline V gene (reference sequence). V trimming: 0 bases; J trimming: 8 bases; junction bases outside the gene matches: 11. The CDR3 here is CASSQDYTGLAGGLDEQFF. The CDR3, as DNA: TGTGCCAGCAGCCAAGATTACACGGGACTAGCGGGGGGTTTGGATGAGCAGTTCTTC.

The chain joins TRBV6-5 to TRBJ2-3; weak D call: TRBD2 (6 bases). Germline V gives CDR1 MNHEY, CDR2 SVGAGI. Trimming took 2 bases from V and 10 from J, leaving 10 bases between them. The CDR3 consists of 12 residues. The CDR3 DNA reads TGTGCCAGCAGTTACATGGGGGGTGCGCAGTATTTT. Translating it yields CASSYMGGAQYF.

The chain combines TRBV3-1 (or the pseudogene TRBV3-2) with TRBJ1-6; 8 bases map to TRBD1. V lost 1 base and J lost 5; bases outside the gene matches: 4. The CDR3 is 16 amino acids. Looked up from germline, CDR1 is LGHDT and CDR2 is YNNKEL (reference sequence). The CDR3 coding sequence is TGTGCCAGCAGCCAAGCGGGACAGGATAATAATTCACCCCTCCACTTT. Amino acids: CASSQAGQDNNSPLHF.

As concerns this clone: Other DNA sequences in the sample encode the same CDR3. The chain is built from TRBV28 and TRBJ2-2, with D tentatively TRBD2 (7 bases). The length of the CDR3 is 14 residues. Germline V gene data show CDR1 as MDHEN and CDR2 as SYDVKM. V was trimmed by 4 bases and J by 5 bases, leaving 11 bases between them. This CDR3 reads CASSSGGRTGELFF. In DNA, the CDR3 is TGTGCCAGCAGTTCCGGGGGGCGGACCGGGGAGCTGTTTTTT.

This clone was counted once. V usage is TRBV5-4 and J usage is TRBJ2-1; TRBD2 matches at 16 bases. The CDR3 spans 16 residues. The V gene end was trimmed by 4 bases and the J gene end by 7 bases; junction bases not matched to a gene: 5. Per the germline V gene, CDR1 is SGHNT and CDR2 is YYREEE (reference sequence). The CDR3 region has the DNA TGTGCCAGCAGCCCGGGGACTAGCGGGGGGGTTAATGAGCAGTTCTTC. It specifies CASSPGTSGGVNEQFF.